The present entry profiles one TCR beta chain with its context. The antigen is unknown. CDR1 is SGHTA, CDR2 FQGNSA, per germline. The CDR3 runs 14 residues. Trimming cost V 5 bases and J 5 bases, with 12 bases left between them. The sample originates from a study of lymphopenia after photon versus proton radiotherapy. The table came from immunoSEQ multiplex PCR; TCRdb's copy has only in-frame clones and leaves some out. This sample carries 83,000 or so clones, 83% of them seen once, and the ten largest clones take around 1.4%. General observations from the study: Post-nadir diversity loss with photons came from oligoclonal expansion, particularly CD8+ Temra cells. Survival link was tested only in deceased patients; proton benefit remains a possibility. Under photons, naive T cells and diversity fell while effector/memory populations rose.

The clonotype was recovered from a man between 60 and 75 years old with pancreatic cancer. This specimen was peripheral blood, taken from a patient treated with proton-based radiotherapy. V and J are TRBV7-2 and TRBJ2-2; D is perhaps TRBD1 (6 bases). As DNA, the CDR3 is TGTGCCAGCAGCGAGACAAGGGGGACCGGGGAGCTGTTTTTT. It translates to CASSETRGTGELFF.